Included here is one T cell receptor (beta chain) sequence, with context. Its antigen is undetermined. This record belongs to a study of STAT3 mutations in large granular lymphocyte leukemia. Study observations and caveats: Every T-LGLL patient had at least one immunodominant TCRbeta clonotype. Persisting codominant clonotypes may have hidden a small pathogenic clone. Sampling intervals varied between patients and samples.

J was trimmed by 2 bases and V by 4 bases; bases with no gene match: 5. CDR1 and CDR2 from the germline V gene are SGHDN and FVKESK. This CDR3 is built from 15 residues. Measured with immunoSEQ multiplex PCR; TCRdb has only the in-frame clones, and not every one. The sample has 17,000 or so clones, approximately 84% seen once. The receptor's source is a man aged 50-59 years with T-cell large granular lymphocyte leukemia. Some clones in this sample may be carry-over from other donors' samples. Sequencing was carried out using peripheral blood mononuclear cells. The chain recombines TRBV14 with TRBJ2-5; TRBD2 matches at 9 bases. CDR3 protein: CASSLRGGFQETQYF. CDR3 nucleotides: TGTGCCAGCAGCCTGCGGGGGGGGTTTCAAGAGACCCAGTACTTC.